This TCR beta chain was identified in a study of blood T cells in healthy people across ages. This clonotype was counted only a few times. Using a J-beta primer mix together with a sample-barcoded 5' primer, a second PCR was run for roughly 6 to 12 cycles. MiXCR was run by TCRdb on the 5' RACE reads, yielding one entry per CDR3 protein. The profile covers some 1.5 million distinct CDR3 sequences, with about 42% appearing a single time and over 3.5% taken by the ten largest. This CDR3 is built from 14 residues. Germline loops: CDR1 DFQATT, CDR2 SNEGSKA (reference sequence). Trimming left V 0 bases short and J 2 bases short, with 9 bases between.

The TCR originated in a woman aged 18-29 years in good health. The chain links TRBV20-1 to TRBJ2-3; maybe TRBD2 (7 bases). The sequencing sample was made of blood. This chain's CDR3 is CSARDAGATDTQYF. The CDR3 DNA follows: TGCAGTGCTAGAGATGCGGGGGCCACAGATACGCAGTATTTT.